Below, one T cell receptor beta chain is given with its context. The antigen is not known. The CDR3 has 13 amino acids. The V gene lost 5 bases and the J gene lost 4 bases, with 14 bases spanning the gap. CDR1 and CDR2 (germline): DFQATT, SNEGSKA (reference sequence). TCR beta libraries were built with iRepertoire HTBI primers and Arm-PCR of CDR3 regions. From the multiplex PCR reads, TCRdb called clonotypes with MiXCR, one entry per CDR3 protein. The table has hundreds of thousands of distinct CDR3 sequences, 15% to 20% seen once. This entry is derived from a study of regulatory T cells in long-lasting Graves disease. Study observations and caveats: Persistent disease exhibited a predilection for TRBV28, TRBJ1-2 and TRBJ2-5.

Documented time point: newly diagnosed GD, antithyroid drugs for less than 3 months. RNA from PBMCs was the source of the TCR library. The data were also submitted as part of a second study, on T cells in Graves' hyperthyroidism and ophthalmopathy.

This TCR was recovered from a woman aged 40 to 65 with Graves disease. The rearrangement links TRBV20-1 to TRBJ2-5, with D possibly matching TRBD1 (5 bases). The sequences come from peripheral blood mononuclear cells (PBMCs), collected at new diagnosis, from a patient treated with antithyroid drugs. The CDR3 sequence: CSALDTSIETQYF. CDR3 nucleotides: TGCAGTGCTTTGGACACGTCGATAGAGACCCAGTACTTC.